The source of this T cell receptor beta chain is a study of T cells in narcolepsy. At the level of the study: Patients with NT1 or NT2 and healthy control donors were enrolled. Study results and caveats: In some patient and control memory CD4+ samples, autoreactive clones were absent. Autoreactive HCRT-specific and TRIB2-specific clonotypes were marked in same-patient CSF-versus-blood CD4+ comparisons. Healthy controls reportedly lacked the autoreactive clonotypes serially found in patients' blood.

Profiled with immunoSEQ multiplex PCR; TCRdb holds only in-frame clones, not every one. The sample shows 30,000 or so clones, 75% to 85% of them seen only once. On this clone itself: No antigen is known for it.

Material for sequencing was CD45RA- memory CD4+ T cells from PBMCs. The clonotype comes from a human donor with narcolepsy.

The CDR3 loop reads CASTQRTAMNTEAFF. The CDR3 DNA is TGTGCCAGCACCCAAAGGACAGCCATGAACACTGAAGCTTTCTTT. V is TRBV2 and J is TRBJ1-1; D may be TRBD1 (6 bases). The CDR3 runs 15 residues. V dropped 7 bases and J dropped 0 bases, with 15 bases sitting between them. The germline V gene has CDR1 SNHLY and CDR2 FYNNEI.